Given below is one TCR beta chain in context. The data were obtained in a study of shared clonotypes between healthy human individuals. The CDR3 runs 14 residues. Germline V CDR1 and CDR2: MNHNY, SVGAGI (reference sequence). Trimming pared 8 bases from V and 1 base from J, leaving 13 bases between. In the naive CD8 group, cells lacked CD45RO and were positively selected for CCR7, so terminally differentiated effector memory CD45RA+ cells were left out. TCRdb's copy holds only in-frame clones and misses some; the assay was immunoSEQ multiplex PCR. The sample consists of roughly 600,000 clones, about 98% of them appearing once.

The sample was naive CD8+ T cells sorted from blood. The gene calls are TRBV6-6 and TRBJ2-3; no reliable D call. The TCR sequence derives from a man in his thirties or forties in good health. Here the CDR3 reads CASLKQRRTDTQYF. The DNA of the CDR3 is TGTGCCAGCCTCAAGCAAAGGCGCACAGATACGCAGTATTTT.